These T cell receptor beta chains were read from a single sample in a study of cytomegalovirus exposure and HLA in healthy donors. Data came from immunoSEQ multiplex PCR; TCRdb stores just in-frame clones and leaves some out. The table records tens of thousands of clones, more than 80% of them present only once. Sequencing input: PBMCs. The receptor set was obtained from a young man in good health and CMV-seronegative. Each CDR3 is given with its conserved first and last residue. D genes are given only for firm matches. Only part of the rows carry a size: once, few, many, or a class if the clone is expanded.

once,TRBJ2-1,.,TRBV28,TGTGCCAGCAGTTTCCCGGGAGCATCCGATGAGCAGTTCTTC,CASSFPGASDEQFF
few,TRBJ2-2,.,TRBV21-1,TGTGCCAGCAACCCTAGGCATCAAAACAACACCGGGGAGCTGTTTTTT,CASNPRHQNNTGELFF
.,TRBJ2-3,TRBD2,TRBV5-1,TGCGCCAGCAGCTTTGGGACTAGCGGGTACACAGATACGCAGTATTTT,CASSFGTSGYTDTQYF
.,TRBJ2-7,TRBD1,TRBV9,TGTGCCAGCAGCCCGGGGGACAGGGGGACCTACGAGCAGTACTTC,CASSPGDRGTYEQYF
.,TRBJ1-5,.,TRBV5-6,TGTGCCAGCAGCTTGGGGGGTGGGGGGAGCAATCAGCCCCAGCATTTT,CASSLGGGGSNQPQHF
.,TRBJ1-4,TRBD1,TRBV11-2,TGTGCCAGCAGCCAATCAGGGACAGGGTTCTGGTCAACTAATGAAAAACTGTTTTTT,CASSQSGTGFWSTNEKLFF
once,TRBJ2-7,TRBD1,TRBV27,TGTGCCAGCAGTTTACTAGACCCACGACAGGGGGCTAGGCAGTACTTC,CASSLLDPRQGARQYF
.,TRBJ2-7,TRBD2,TRBV7-6,TGTGCCAGCAGCTTTGGGACTAGCGGGTCCTTCCCTAACGAGCAGTACTTC,CASSFGTSGSFPNEQYF
.,TRBJ2-7,.,TRBV13,TGTGCCAGCACCTCAGCCGAGGGAGCCTACGAGCAGTACTTC,CASTSAEGAYEQYF
.,TRBJ1-5,.,TRBV7-8,TGTGCCAGCAGCTTAGCCGGAGGTCAGCCCCAGCATTTT,CASSLAGGQPQHF
.,TRBJ2-4,TRBD2,TRBV6-6,TGTGCCAGCAGTTACTCTGGCGGGAGCGAAAACATTCAGTACTTC,CASSYSGGSENIQYF
.,TRBJ2-1,.,TRBV5-4,TGTGCCAGCAGCATTGGTCAGGGAAGCTCCTACAATGAGCAGTTCTTC,CASSIGQGSSYNEQFF